The 27 T cell receptor beta chains listed next were all sequenced from one sample in a study of neurological immune-mediated disorders. Each CDR3 protein is one row after TCRdb ran MiXCR on the 5' RACE reads. The sample includes about 88,000 distinct CDR3 sequences, around 3.3% seen only once; the top ten take 5.5% to 6.5%. Sample: PBMCs. Receptor source: a woman under 30 with multiple sclerosis.

This clonotype was detected ten times or more. J is TRBJ2-2 and V is TRBV14; D is possibly TRBD2 (6 bases). This CDR3 has 14 residues. Germline V gene data show CDR1 as SGHDN and CDR2 as FVKESK. Trimming cost V 6 bases and J 0 bases, with 8 bases left between them. CDR3 loop: CASRGTSNTGELFF. The CDR3 coding sequence is TGTGCCAGCAGAGGGACTTCGAACACCGGGGAGCTGTTTTTT.

This clonotype was recorded many times. The J gene is TRBJ2-1, the V gene TRBV4-1; 15 bases fit TRBD2. CDR1 is MGHRA and CDR2 is YSYEKL in the germline V gene. V lost 0 bases, J lost 6 bases, and 6 bases stayed unmatched. This CDR3 comprises 18 residues. CDR3 residues: CASSQDRTSGGAPNEQFF. CDR3 DNA sequence: TGCGCCAGCAGCCAAGATCGGACTAGCGGGGGGGCCCCCAATGAGCAGTTCTTC.

This clonotype came up a few times. The V gene is TRBV10-3, the J gene TRBJ1-5, with D unresolved. V was trimmed by 2 bases and J by 5 bases, leaving 10 bases between them. Per the germline V gene, CDR1 is ENHRY and CDR2 is SYGVKD. CDR3 length: 14 amino acids. The CDR3 DNA follows: TGTGCCATCAGTGAGGGAGGGTTCCATCAGCCCCAGCATTTT. This translates into CAISEGGFHQPQHF.

In this sample, this clonotype turned up many times. The rearrangement links TRBV6-4 to TRBJ2-6; 10 positions match TRBD2. Germline-derived CDR1 and CDR2 are MRHNA and SNTAGT. The CDR3 totals 16 residues. Trimming at V came to 2 bases and at J to 2 bases, leaving 0 bases not matched to a gene. CDR3 region: CASSDTSGTGANVLTF. In DNA form, the CDR3 reads TGTGCCAGCAGTGACACTAGCGGGACTGGGGCCAACGTCCTGACTTTC.

This clonotype was recorded many times. The J gene is TRBJ1-2, the V gene TRBV7-9; no definite D call. Trimming removed 7 bases at V and 2 bases at J, with 8 bases between. CDR1 SEHNR and CDR2 FQNEAQ come from the germline V gene (reference sequence). This CDR3 comprises 12 residues. The CDR3 DNA follows: TGTGCCAGCAACGCAGTAAACTATGGCTACACCTTC. It yields the protein CASNAVNYGYTF.

At least ten counts were recorded for this clonotype. The chain's CDR3 is CASSRTGLNTEAFF. The CDR3, as DNA: TGCGCCAGCAGCAGGACAGGTCTGAACACTGAAGCTTTCTTT. The J gene is TRBJ1-1, the V gene TRBV5-1; the match to TRBD1 covers 7 bases. The CDR3 is made up of 14 amino acids. Germline CDR1 reads SGHRS; CDR2 reads YFSETQ. V shed 4 bases and J 0 bases; nucleotides not matched to a gene: 3.

In its sample, this clonotype was seen many times. The rearrangement joins TRBV12-3 or TRBV12-4 to TRBJ1-1; 7 bases fit TRBD1. The J segment lost 4 bases and the V segment lost 6 bases, leaving 8 bases of the junction unmatched. The CDR3 is made up of 14 amino acids. CDR3 DNA sequence: TGTGCCAGCAGCCCGACAGGGTCAGGCACTGAAGCTTTCTTT. It codes for CASSPTGSGTEAFF.

This clonotype was counted ten times or more. This chain links TRBV5-1 with TRBJ2-3; 8 bases are shared with TRBD2. V dropped 0 bases and J dropped 4; count of bases not matched to a gene: 7. This CDR3 contains 16 residues. Germline V lookup: CDR1 SGHRS, CDR2 YFSETQ. The CDR3: CASSLGPGLVADTQYF. CDR3 sequence (DNA): TGCGCCAGCAGCTTGGGGCCGGGACTAGTCGCAGATACGCAGTATTTT.

In this sample, this clonotype turned up many times. The V and J genes are TRBV6-2 or TRBV6-3 and TRBJ2-5; 8 positions match TRBD2. Germline V lookup: CDR1 MNHEY, CDR2 SVGEGT. This CDR3 spans 14 amino acids. Trimming at V came to 6 bases and at J to 5 bases, leaving 8 bases not matched to a gene. Here the CDR3 reads CASRNPGLEETQYF. CDR3 nucleotide sequence: TGTGCCAGCAGAAATCCGGGACTAGAGGAGACCCAGTACTTC.

This clonotype was detected many times. The chain has TRBV20-1 and TRBJ2-3; 9 bases match TRBD2. The CDR3 spans 14 residues. CDR1 DFQATT and CDR2 SNEGSKA come from the germline V gene (reference sequence). CDR3 in DNA: TGCAGCGCCCTTAGCGGGGGTAGGGGAGATACGCAGTATTTT. As protein: CSALSGGRGDTQYF.

This clonotype came up many times. The chain combines TRBV5-1 with TRBJ1-1; D gene ambiguous. Germline V lookup: CDR1 SGHRS, CDR2 YFSETQ. The CDR3 totals 14 residues. Trimming removed 4 bases from V and 5 bases from J, with 15 bases in between. CDR3 coding DNA: TGCGCCAGCAGCGCGGACGGGGTTGGTACTGAAGCTTTCTTT. It yields the protein CASSADGVGTEAFF.

In this sample, this clonotype turned up many times. The chain is built from TRBV20-1 and TRBJ1-5; a possible D gene is TRBD1 (5 bases). Germline values: CDR1 DFQATT, CDR2 SNEGSKA (reference sequence). The ends were cut back, 5 bases at V and 7 bases at J, with 15 bases in the middle. CDR3 length: 13 amino acids. CDR3 amino acids: CSAGGGEWQPQHF. In DNA, the CDR3 is TGCAGTGCTGGGGGGGGGGAGTGGCAGCCCCAGCATTTT.

The table lists this clonotype with many counts. The chain links TRBV5-1 to TRBJ2-6; 7 bases are a match to TRBD2. The germline V gene has CDR1 SGHRS and CDR2 YFSETQ. With 7 bases clipped from V and 0 bases from J, the junction kept 10 bases outside the gene matches. CDR3 length: 17 residues. CDR3: CASAKGTIASGANVLTF. The CDR3 coding sequence is TGCGCCAGCGCCAAAGGGACTATAGCCTCTGGGGCCAACGTCCTGACTTTC.

This clonotype has at least ten counts. The chain links TRBV12-3 or TRBV12-4 to TRBJ2-5; 12 bases line up with TRBD2. The CDR3 runs 15 residues. V gave up 6 bases and J gave up 2 bases; unmatched junction bases: 4. The CDR3: CASSGLAGRQETQYF. CDR3 coding DNA: TGTGCCAGCAGCGGACTAGCGGGGAGACAAGAGACCCAGTACTTC.

This clonotype occurred many times. The chain carries TRBV27 and TRBJ1-1, with unresolved D. CDR3 length: 13 residues. Trimming left V 8 bases short and J 5 bases short, with 15 bases between. Germline V gene data show CDR1 as MNHEY and CDR2 as SMNVEV (reference sequence). The DNA of the CDR3 is TGTGCCAGCGAGCAAGAGGTCGAAACTGAAGCTTTCTTT. The encoded protein is CASEQEVETEAFF.

This clonotype was counted ten times or more. The chain uses TRBV20-1 and TRBJ2-1, with TRBD2 identical over 13 bases. Per germline, CDR1 DFQATT and CDR2 SNEGSKA (reference sequence). The CDR3 runs 14 residues. V trimming: 6 bases; J trimming: 10 bases; junction bases outside the gene matches: 9. CDR3 nucleotide sequence: TGCAGTGCCGATGGACTAGCGGGGGAACCGGAGCAGTTCTTC. Amino acid sequence: CSADGLAGEPEQFF.

This clonotype was picked up many times. The V call is TRBV29-1, the J call TRBJ1-2; TRBD1 is a possible D gene (6 bases). Germline loops: CDR1 SQVTM, CDR2 ANQGSEA. This CDR3 contains 14 residues. Trimming shortened V by 3 bases and J by 3 bases, and 14 bases separated the two germline ends. The CDR3 region has the DNA TGCAGCGTTGAGGTTCGGACAGCAGACTATGGCTACACCTTC. Residues: CSVEVRTADYGYTF.

The chain links TRBV20-1 to TRBJ2-3, with a weak D call TRBD2 (5 bases). Per the germline V gene, CDR1 is DFQATT and CDR2 is SNEGSKA (reference sequence). This CDR3 comprises 13 residues. V lost 6 bases and J lost 1, with 11 bases in between. CDR3 protein: CSALRGGTDTQYF. CDR3 sequence (DNA): TGCAGTGCCCTACGGGGAGGCACAGATACGCAGTATTTT.

This clonotype came up many times. The chain carries TRBV5-1 and TRBJ1-1; TRBD1 matches at 8 bases. This CDR3 has 14 residues. Germline loops: CDR1 SGHRS, CDR2 YFSETQ. The trim removed 5 bases at V and 2 bases at J, leaving 5 bases unmatched. The chain's CDR3 is CASRTTGENTEAFF. CDR3 nucleotide sequence: TGCGCCAGCAGGACGACAGGGGAAAACACTGAAGCTTTCTTT.

Ten or more counts support this clonotype. This chain uses TRBV20-1 with TRBJ2-1, with TRBD2 as a possible D gene (7 bases). Per germline, CDR1 DFQATT and CDR2 SNEGSKA (reference sequence). Trimming took 6 bases from V and 3 from J, leaving 15 bases between them. The CDR3 has 14 residues. CDR3 nucleotide sequence: TGCAGTGCAATTGGCGGGGGCGGCTACAATGAGCAGTTCTTC. Translated, it gives CSAIGGGGYNEQFF.

This clonotype was detected ten times or more. The chain has TRBV7-9 and TRBJ1-1, with 8 bases that match TRBD1. The CDR3 runs 14 residues. Germline V lookup: CDR1 SEHNR, CDR2 FQNEAQ (reference sequence). V lost 6 bases, J lost 3 bases, and 6 bases stayed unmatched. The CDR3: CASSPTGVDTEAFF. CDR3 bases: TGTGCCAGCAGTCCGACAGGGGTGGACACTGAAGCTTTCTTT. Looking up the rest from reference TRBV7-9 and TRBJ1-1 gives the full variable domain: DTGVSQNPRHKITKRGQNVTFRCDPISEHNRLYWYRQTLGQGPEFLTYFQNEAQLEKSRLLSDRFSAERPKGSFSTLEIQRTEQGDSAMYLCASSPTGVDTEAFFGQGTRLTVV.

This clonotype showed up just once. The chain joins TRBV12-5 to TRBJ2-2; D perhaps matches TRBD1 (5 bases). Germline V lookup: CDR1 LGHNT, CDR2 FRNRAP. The CDR3 loop spans 13 amino acids. Trimming took off 6 bases at V and 6 bases at J, with 11 bases between the two ends. CDR3 in DNA: TGTGCTAGTGGGACTGGGGCGGCCGGGGAGCTGTTTTTT. Translated: CASGTGAAGELFF.

This clonotype was seen at least ten times. This chain connects TRBV10-3 to TRBJ1-1; D remains unclear. The CDR3 length is 16 residues. The germline V and J ends were trimmed by 0 bases and 0 bases, with 11 bases remaining between them. Germline lookup yields CDR1 ENHRY and CDR2 SYGVKD. The CDR3 loop is CAISESSFGMNTEAFF. The CDR3 bases are TGTGCCATCAGTGAGTCGAGTTTCGGCATGAACACTGAAGCTTTCTTT.

At least ten counts were recorded for this clonotype. This sequence joins TRBV6-5 and TRBJ1-2, with TRBD1 identical over 11 bases. CDR1 is MNHEY and CDR2 is SVGAGI in the germline V gene. The CDR3 extends over 15 amino acids. V shed 5 bases, J shed 7 bases, and the junction held 9 bases outside the gene matches. CDR3 region: CASSRTGTGGTGYTF. DNA for the CDR3: TGTGCCAGCAGTAGAACCGGGACAGGGGGGACTGGCTACACCTTC.

This clonotype has at least ten counts. The CDR3 DNA is TGTGCCAGTACCCAACAGGGGGCGAACACTGAAGCTTTCTTT. Amino acid sequence: CASTQQGANTEAFF. The chain recombines TRBV14 with TRBJ1-1, with 9 bases fitting TRBD1. V lost 9 bases, J lost 1 base, and 6 bases stayed unmatched. The germline CDR1 and CDR2 sequences are SGHDN and FVKESK. The CDR3 has 14 residues.

This clonotype came up a few times. CDR3 nucleotide sequence: TGCAGTGCTCCACAGAAGTTCTCCTACGAGCAGTACTTC. Its translation: CSAPQKFSYEQYF. This chain uses TRBV20-1 with TRBJ2-7; D remains unclear. The CDR3 has 13 residues. V lost 5 bases and J 0 bases, leaving 11 bases between the germline ends. Germline V CDR1 and CDR2: DFQATT, SNEGSKA (reference sequence).

This clonotype was observed many times. V is TRBV3-1 and J is TRBJ2-7; 15 nucleotides align to TRBD2. The CDR3 runs 16 residues. Trimming at V came to 4 bases and at J to 3 bases, leaving 4 bases not matched to a gene. Germline CDR1 LGHDT, CDR2 YNNKEL (reference sequence). CDR3 sequence reads: CASSPGLAGGNYEQYF. For the CDR3, the DNA is TGTGCCAGCAGCCCGGGACTAGCGGGGGGTAACTACGAGCAGTACTTC.